A single sample is the source of the 14 T cell receptor beta chains below, sequenced in a study of blood T cell repertoires in COVID-19. Some clones are missing from TCRdb's copy, which holds only in-frame ones; the method was immunoSEQ multiplex PCR. Of roughly 110,000 clones in the sample, about 93% were seen once. The material sequenced was peripheral blood. These receptors originate from a woman aged 25 to 39 with acute or convalescent COVID-19.

The rearrangement links TRBV5-6 to TRBJ1-2, with D perhaps TRBD1 (5 bases). Deletions cut 0 bases from V and 13 bases from J, with 19 bases between. The CDR3 sequence is 14 residues long. Looked up from germline, CDR1 is SGHDT and CDR2 is YYEEEE. The CDR3: CASSLVLTGGRPTF. CDR3 sequence (DNA): TGTGCCAGCAGCTTGGTCTTAACCGGGGGTAGGCCCACCTTC.

The rearrangement links TRBV21-1 to TRBJ1-1. TRBV21-1 is recorded as a pseudogene. This CDR3 region has 11 residues. DNA for the CDR3: TGTGCCAGCAGCAGGGGGGCTGAAGCTTTCTTT. Translation: CASSRGAEAFF.

V is TRBV11-2 and J is TRBJ2-7; unclear D gene. Germline loops: CDR1 SGHAT, CDR2 FQNNGV. Trimming removed 5 bases at V and 2 bases at J, with 7 bases between. The CDR3 is 12 residues long. CDR3 in DNA: TGTGCCAGCAGCCCCCCAACCTACGAGCAGTACTTC. Translation gives CASSPPTYEQYF.

This chain links TRBV9 with TRBJ2-7; D possibly corresponds to TRBD2 (5 bases). The CDR3 sequence is 16 residues long. With 4 bases removed from V and 5 bases from J, the gap between germline ends came to 22 bases. Germline CDR1 and CDR2: SGDLS and YYNGEE. The CDR3 loop is CASSPYDLASTHEQYF. CDR3 sequence (DNA): TGTGCCAGCAGCCCATACGACTTAGCGTCCACCCACGAGCAGTACTTC.

This chain uses TRBV4-2 with TRBJ1-1; 9 bases agree with TRBD1. The germline CDR1 and CDR2 sequences are LGHNA and YNFKEQ. The CDR3 spans 15 residues. The ends lost 5 bases at V and 5 bases at J; junction bases unmatched: 9. CDR3 sequence (DNA): TGTGCCAGCAGCGCCCAAAACAGGGGGCGAACTGAAGCTTTCTTT. Protein sequence: CASSAQNRGRTEAFF.

This chain uses TRBV6-2 or TRBV6-3 with TRBJ1-2; D is unresolved. Trimming cost V 5 bases and J 5 bases, with 12 bases left between them. The CDR3 consists of 13 residues. Germline assignment: CDR1 MNHEY and CDR2 SVGEGT. The DNA of the CDR3 is TGTGCCAGCAGTCCCAGTCTCCCGTATGGCTACACCTTC. Translated, it gives CASSPSLPYGYTF.

The chain links TRBV3-1 (or the pseudogene TRBV3-2) to TRBJ1-6, with D unclear. The CDR3 loop spans 18 amino acids. Trimming took off 0 bases at V and 6 bases at J, with 18 bases between the two ends. CDR1 is LGHDT, CDR2 YNNKEL, per germline (reference sequence). CDR3 amino acids: CASSQDRGFLSVNSPLHF. Here the CDR3 DNA reads TGTGCCAGCAGCCAAGATCGGGGTTTCCTCTCCGTTAATTCACCCCTCCACTTT.

The V call is TRBV28, the J call TRBJ1-3; TRBD1 matches at 7 bases. The length of the CDR3 is 15 residues. J was trimmed by 4 bases and V by 3 bases; bases with no gene match: 6. In germline, CDR1 is MDHEN, CDR2 SYDVKM. In DNA, the CDR3 is TGTGCCAGCAGTTTCGCGGGACAGCTCGGAAACACCATATATTTT. It is translated as CASSFAGQLGNTIYF.

The chain joins TRBV7-2 to TRBJ2-3, with TRBD2 identical over 9 bases. Germline-derived CDR1 and CDR2 are SGHTA and FQGNSA. With 3 bases clipped from V and 3 bases from J, the junction kept 4 bases outside the gene matches. There are 15 residues in the CDR3. The CDR3 protein is CASSFNLAGTDTQYF. CDR3 bases: TGTGCCAGCAGCTTTAACCTAGCGGGAACAGATACGCAGTATTTT.

The J gene is TRBJ2-7, the V gene TRBV11-2, with TRBD1 as a possible D gene (5 bases). V lost 6 bases, J lost 7 bases, and 16 bases lay in between. This CDR3 has 13 residues. Germline assignment: CDR1 SGHAT and CDR2 FQNNGV. DNA of the CDR3: TGTGCCAGCAGGCGTCCGGCGACAGAAGAGCAGTACTTC. It specifies CASRRPATEEQYF.

The chain uses TRBV7-9 and TRBJ1-2; 7 bases map to TRBD1. The CDR3 totals 15 residues. Looked up from germline, CDR1 is SEHNR and CDR2 is FQNEAQ (reference sequence). J was trimmed by 8 bases and V by 0 bases; bases with no gene match: 9. The CDR3 is CASSLAPTGQGGYTF. The CDR3 DNA reads TGTGCCAGCAGCTTAGCGCCGACAGGGCAGGGAGGCTACACCTTC.

The gene calls are TRBV28 and TRBJ1-3; 8 bases align to TRBD1. This CDR3 region has 16 residues. The germline CDR1 and CDR2 sequences are MDHEN and SYDVKM. J gave up 1 base and V 7 bases, and 9 bases lay outside the gene matches. For the CDR3, the DNA is TGTGCCAGCACCGCAGCCGGGACAGGATCTGGAAACACCATATATTTT. As protein: CASTAAGTGSGNTIYF.

This clone has only one observation. The rearrangement uses TRBV4-3 and TRBJ2-7; tentatively, D is TRBD2 (5 bases). The CDR3 spans 14 residues. V gave up 0 bases and J gave up 3 bases, with 9 bases separating them. Germline CDR1 is LGHNA and CDR2 is YSLEER. In DNA form, the CDR3 reads TGCGCCAGCAGCCAAGATAGTCGGGGCTACGAGCAGTACTTC. Protein product: CASSQDSRGYEQYF.

The V and J genes are TRBV19 and TRBJ1-2, with 9 bases that match TRBD1. V gave up 6 bases and J gave up 7 bases; unmatched junction bases: 9. The CDR3 consists of 14 residues. Germline assignment: CDR1 LNHDA and CDR2 SQIVND (reference sequence). CDR3 protein: CASRLSGQGGGYTF. Here the CDR3 DNA reads TGTGCCAGTAGGCTATCGGGACAGGGCGGTGGCTACACCTTC.